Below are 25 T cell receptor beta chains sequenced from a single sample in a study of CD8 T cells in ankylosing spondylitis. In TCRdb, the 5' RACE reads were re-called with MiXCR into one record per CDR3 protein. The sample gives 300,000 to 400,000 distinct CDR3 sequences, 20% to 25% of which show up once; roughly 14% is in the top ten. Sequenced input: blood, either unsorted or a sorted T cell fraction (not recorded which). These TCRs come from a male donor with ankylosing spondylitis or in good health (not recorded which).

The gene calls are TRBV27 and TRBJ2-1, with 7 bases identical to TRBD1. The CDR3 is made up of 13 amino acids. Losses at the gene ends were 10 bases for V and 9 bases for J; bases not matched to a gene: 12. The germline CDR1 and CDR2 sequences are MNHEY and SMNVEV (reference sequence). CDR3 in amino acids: CATSYEGAGEQFF. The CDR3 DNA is TGTGCCACATCCTACGAGGGGGCAGGTGAGCAGTTCTTC.

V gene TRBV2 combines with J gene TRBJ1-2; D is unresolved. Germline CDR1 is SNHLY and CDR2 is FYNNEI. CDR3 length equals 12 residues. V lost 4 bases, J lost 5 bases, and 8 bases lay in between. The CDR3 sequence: CASSGAIYGYTF. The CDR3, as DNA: TGTGCCAGCAGTGGGGCGATATATGGCTACACCTTC.

The CDR3 protein is CATSRDTGATYEQYF. In DNA form, the CDR3 reads TGTGCCACCAGCAGAGATACGGGGGCAACCTACGAGCAGTACTTC. This chain connects TRBV15 to TRBJ2-7; possibly TRBD1 or TRBD2 for D (6 bases each). The germline V gene encodes CDR1 LNHNV and CDR2 YYDKDF (reference sequence). The CDR3 extends over 15 amino acids. V dropped 0 bases and J dropped 2 bases, with 11 bases sitting between them.

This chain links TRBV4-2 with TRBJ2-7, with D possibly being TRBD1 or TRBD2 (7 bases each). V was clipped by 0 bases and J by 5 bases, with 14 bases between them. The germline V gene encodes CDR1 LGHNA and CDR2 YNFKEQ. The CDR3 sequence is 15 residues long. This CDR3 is CASSQEARGGHEQYF. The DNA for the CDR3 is TGTGCCAGCAGCCAAGAGGCCAGGGGGGGTCACGAGCAGTACTTC.

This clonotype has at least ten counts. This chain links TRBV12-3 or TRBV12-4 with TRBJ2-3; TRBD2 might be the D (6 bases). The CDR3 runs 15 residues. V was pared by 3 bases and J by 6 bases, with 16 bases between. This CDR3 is CASSFRGTTGDTQYF. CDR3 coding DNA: TGTGCCAGCAGTTTCCGGGGGACCACGGGGGATACGCAGTATTTT.

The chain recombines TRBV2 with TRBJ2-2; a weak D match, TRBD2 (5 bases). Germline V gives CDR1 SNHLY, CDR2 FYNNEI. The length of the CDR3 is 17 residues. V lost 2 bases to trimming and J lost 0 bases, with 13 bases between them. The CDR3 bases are TGTGCCAGCAGTGAAACTATAAGCGGACCGAACACCGGGGAGCTGTTTTTT. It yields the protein CASSETISGPNTGELFF.

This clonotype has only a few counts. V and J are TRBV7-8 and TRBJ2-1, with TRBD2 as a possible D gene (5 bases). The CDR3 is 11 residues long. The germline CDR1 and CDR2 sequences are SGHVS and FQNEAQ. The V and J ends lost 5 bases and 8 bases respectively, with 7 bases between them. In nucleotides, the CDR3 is TGTGCCAGCAGCACGGACTATGAGCAGTTCTTC. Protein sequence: CASSTDYEQFF.

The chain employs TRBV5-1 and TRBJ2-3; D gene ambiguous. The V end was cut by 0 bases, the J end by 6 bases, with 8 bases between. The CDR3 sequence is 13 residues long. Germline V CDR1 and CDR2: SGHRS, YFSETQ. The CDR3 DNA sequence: TGCGCCAGCAGCTTGGAAAGGGCCGATACGCAGTATTTT. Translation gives CASSLERADTQYF. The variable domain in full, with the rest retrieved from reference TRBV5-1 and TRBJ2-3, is KAGVTQTPRYLIKTRGQQVTLSCSPISGHRSVSWYQQTPGQGLQFLFEYFSETQRNKGNFPGRFSGRQFSNSRSEMNVSTLELGDSALYLCASSLERADTQYFGPGTRLTVL.

CDR3 amino acids: CASSRTGGFDEKLFF. CDR3 bases: TGTGCCAGTAGCAGGACAGGCGGATTTGATGAAAAACTGTTTTTT. The J gene is TRBJ1-4, the V gene TRBV19; 7 bases match TRBD1. There are 15 residues in the CDR3. The V segment lost 6 bases and the J segment 6 bases; nucleotides outside the gene matches: 10. Germline V CDR1 and CDR2: LNHDA, SQIVND (reference sequence). Variable domain in full (rest from reference TRBV19 and TRBJ1-4): DGGITQSPKYLFRKEGQNVTLSCEQNLNHDAMYWYRQDPGQGLRLIYYSQIVNDFQKGDIAEGYSVSREKKESFPLTVTSAQKNPTAFYLCASSRTGGFDEKLFFGSGTQLSVL.

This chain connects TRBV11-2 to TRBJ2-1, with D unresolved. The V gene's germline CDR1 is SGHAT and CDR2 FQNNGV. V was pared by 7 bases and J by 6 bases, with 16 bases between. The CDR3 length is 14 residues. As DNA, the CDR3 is TGTGCCAGCACCTCCAGTCTAGGTTTCAATGAGCAGTTCTTC. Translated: CASTSSLGFNEQFF. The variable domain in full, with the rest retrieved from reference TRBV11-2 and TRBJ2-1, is EAGVAQSPRYKIIEKRQSVAFWCNPISGHATLYWYQQILGQGPKLLIQFQNNGVVDDSQLPKDRFSAERLKGVDSTLKIQPAKLEDSAVYLCASTSSLGFNEQFFGPGTRLTVL.

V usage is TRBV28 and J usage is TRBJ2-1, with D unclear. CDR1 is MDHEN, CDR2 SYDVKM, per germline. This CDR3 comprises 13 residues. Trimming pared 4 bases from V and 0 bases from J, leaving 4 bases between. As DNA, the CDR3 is TGTGCCAGCAGTTCACACTCCTACAATGAGCAGTTCTTC. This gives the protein CASSSHSYNEQFF.

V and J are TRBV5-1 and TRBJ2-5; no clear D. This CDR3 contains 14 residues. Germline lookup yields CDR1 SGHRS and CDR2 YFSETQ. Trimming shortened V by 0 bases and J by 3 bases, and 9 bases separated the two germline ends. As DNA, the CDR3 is TGCGCCAGCAGCTTGGGACTGACAAAAGAGACCCAGTACTTC. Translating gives CASSLGLTKETQYF.

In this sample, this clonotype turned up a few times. The CDR3 DNA follows: TGCAGTGCTCGACCACCCGCCCGCGGTACAGGGGAGACCCAGTACTTC. This gives the protein CSARPPARGTGETQYF. The chain has TRBV20-1 and TRBJ2-5; D perhaps matches TRBD1 (6 bases). Trimming cost V 5 bases and J 5 bases, with 24 bases left between them. The length of the CDR3 is 16 residues. Per the germline V gene, CDR1 is DFQATT and CDR2 is SNEGSKA (reference sequence).

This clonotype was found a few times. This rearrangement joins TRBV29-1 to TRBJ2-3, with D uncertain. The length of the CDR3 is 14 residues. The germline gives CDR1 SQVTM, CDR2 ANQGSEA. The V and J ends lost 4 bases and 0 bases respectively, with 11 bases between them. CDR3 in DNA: TGCAGCGTTGTGTCTGAGGACAGCACAGATACGCAGTATTTT. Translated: CSVVSEDSTDTQYF.

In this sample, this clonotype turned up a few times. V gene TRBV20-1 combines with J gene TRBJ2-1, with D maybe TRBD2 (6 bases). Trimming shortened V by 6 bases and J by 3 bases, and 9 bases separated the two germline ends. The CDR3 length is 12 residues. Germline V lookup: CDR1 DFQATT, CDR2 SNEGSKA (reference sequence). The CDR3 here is CSARRDYNEQFF. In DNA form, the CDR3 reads TGCAGTGCCAGGCGGGACTACAATGAGCAGTTCTTC.

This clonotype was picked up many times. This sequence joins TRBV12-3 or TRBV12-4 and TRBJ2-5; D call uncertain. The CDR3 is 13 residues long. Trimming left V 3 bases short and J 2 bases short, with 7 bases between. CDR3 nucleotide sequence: TGTGCCAGCAGTTTTTTGACGCAAGAGACCCAGTACTTC. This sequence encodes CASSFLTQETQYF.

CDR3 amino acids: CSAVTPWSNQPQHF. CDR3 in DNA: TGCAGTGCTGTAACGCCCTGGAGCAATCAGCCCCAGCATTTT. The rearrangement joins TRBV20-1 to TRBJ1-5, with no clear D. Trimming removed 5 bases at V and 1 base at J, with 12 bases between. Germline V CDR1 and CDR2: DFQATT, SNEGSKA (reference sequence). The CDR3 has 14 residues.

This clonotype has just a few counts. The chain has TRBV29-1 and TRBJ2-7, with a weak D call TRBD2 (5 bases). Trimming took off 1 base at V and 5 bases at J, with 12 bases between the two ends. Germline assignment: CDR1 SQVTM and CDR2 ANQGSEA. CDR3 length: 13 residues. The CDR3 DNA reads TGCAGCGTTGAAGGACGGGATGAGGACGAGCAGTACTTC. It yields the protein CSVEGRDEDEQYF.

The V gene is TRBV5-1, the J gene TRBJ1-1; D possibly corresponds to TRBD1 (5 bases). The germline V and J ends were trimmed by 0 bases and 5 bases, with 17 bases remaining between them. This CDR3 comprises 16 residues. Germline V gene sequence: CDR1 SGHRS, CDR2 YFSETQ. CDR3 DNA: TGCGCCAGCAGCTTGGAAGGACACTCCGAGGGGACTGAAGCTTTCTTT. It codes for CASSLEGHSEGTEAFF.

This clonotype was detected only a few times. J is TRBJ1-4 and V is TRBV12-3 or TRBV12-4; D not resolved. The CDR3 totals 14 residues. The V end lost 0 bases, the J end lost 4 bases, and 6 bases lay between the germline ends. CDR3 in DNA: TGTGCCAGCAGTTTAGCGCTGGGTAATGAAAAACTGTTTTTT. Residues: CASSLALGNEKLFF.

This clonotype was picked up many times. CDR3 bases: TGTGCCAGCAGTTCCTCCGATACGCAGTATTTT. As protein: CASSSSDTQYF. V usage is TRBV12-3 or TRBV12-4 and J usage is TRBJ2-3, with D hard to call. The length of the CDR3 is 11 residues. Trimming removed 4 bases from V and 6 bases from J, with 5 bases in between.

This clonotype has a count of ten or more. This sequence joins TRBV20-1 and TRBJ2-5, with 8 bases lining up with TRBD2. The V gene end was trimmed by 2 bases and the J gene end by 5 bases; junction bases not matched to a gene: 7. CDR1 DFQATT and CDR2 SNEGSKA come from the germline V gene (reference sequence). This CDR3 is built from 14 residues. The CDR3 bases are TGCAGTGCTAGAAGTGGCGGGGGGCCGGAGACCCAGTACTTC. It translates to CSARSGGGPETQYF.

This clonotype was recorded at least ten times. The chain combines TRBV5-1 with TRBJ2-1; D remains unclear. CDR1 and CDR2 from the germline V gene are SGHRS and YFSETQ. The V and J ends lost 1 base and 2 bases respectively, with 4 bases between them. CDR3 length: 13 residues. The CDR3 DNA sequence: TGCGCCAGCAGCTTGCTACCCTACAATGAGCAGTTCTTC. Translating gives CASSLLPYNEQFF.

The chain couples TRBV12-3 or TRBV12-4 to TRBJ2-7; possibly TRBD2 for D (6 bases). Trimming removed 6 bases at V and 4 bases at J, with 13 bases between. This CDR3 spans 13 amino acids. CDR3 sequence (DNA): TGTGCCAGCAGCCCGGACTATGTGTACGAGCAGTACTTC. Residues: CASSPDYVYEQYF.

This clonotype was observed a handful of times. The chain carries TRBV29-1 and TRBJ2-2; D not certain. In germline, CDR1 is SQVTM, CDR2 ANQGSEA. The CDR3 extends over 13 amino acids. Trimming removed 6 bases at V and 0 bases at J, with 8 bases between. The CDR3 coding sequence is TGCAGCGTACGGCATCCGAACACCGGGGAGCTGTTTTTT. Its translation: CSVRHPNTGELFF.